This is a list of T cell receptor beta chains from one sample in a study of cytomegalovirus exposure and HLA in healthy donors. Only in-frame clones appear in the TCRdb table, and some are missing; sequencing was by immunoSEQ multiplex PCR. The profile shows under 130,000 clones, roughly 79% of them singletons. The sequencing input was PBMCs. These TCRs come from a male donor in good health and CMV-seronegative. CDR3s include the opening cysteine and the closing phenylalanine or tryptophan. A D gene is named only where the DNA matches it firmly. Clone size is shown for a subset of rows, as once, few, many or a class of expanded clone.

CDR3 DNA	CDR3 protein	J gene	V gene	clone size	D gene
TGTGCCACCACCCCGGGGGGAATAGGGACCCAGTACTTC	CATTPGGIGTQYF	TRBJ2-5	TRBV15	-	TRBD2
TGCAGCGTTGCGCGTTCCCTCTACAATGAGCAGTTCTTC	CSVARSLYNEQFF	TRBJ2-1	TRBV29-1	-	-
TGTGCCAGCAGTTCCCAGATTATGAACACTGAAGCTTTCTTT	CASSSQIMNTEAFF	TRBJ1-1	TRBV27	-	-
TGTGCCAGCAGTGAAGCTGCGGGGTACGAAAAACTGTTTTTT	CASSEAAGYEKLFF	TRBJ1-4	TRBV2	-	-
TGTGCCAGTAGTGAAGACAGGGGTCCTGGCAATGAGCAGTTCTTC	CASSEDRGPGNEQFF	TRBJ2-1	TRBV19	-	TRBD1
TGCGCCAGCAGTCACTTTCGAGAGGGGGACAGGTACTACGAGCAGTACTTC	CASSHFREGDRYYEQYF	TRBJ2-7	TRBV23-1	-	TRBD1
TGTGCCAGCAGCGCACCCGAAGGGGCGAACACTGAAGCTTTCTTT	CASSAPEGANTEAFF	TRBJ1-1	TRBV7-2	-	-
TGTGCCAGCTCACGCCGGGACAGGGGAAACGAGCAGTACTTC	CASSRRDRGNEQYF	TRBJ2-7	TRBV27	-	TRBD1
TGTGCCAGCAGCTTAGCGGGAGTCGCCTACAATGAGCAGTTCTTC	CASSLAGVAYNEQFF	TRBJ2-1	TRBV7-2	few	-
TGTGCCAGCAGCTTGGGCGGCGATGGGACAGGGGGTTCGGTGCAGTACTTC	CASSLGGDGTGGSVQYF	TRBJ2-7	TRBV5-4	once	TRBD1
TGTGCCAGCAGCCCAAGCGGGACAGGGGGCAACGACGAGCAGTACTTC	CASSPSGTGGNDEQYF	TRBJ2-7	TRBV4-2	-	TRBD1
TGTGCCAGCAGCTTCGGAGTCTCTGGAAACACCATATATTTT	CASSFGVSGNTIYF	TRBJ1-3	TRBV7-9	once	-
TGTGCCAGCAGTCGACCGACAGGGGGCCCCTCCTACGAGCAGTACTTC	CASSRPTGGPSYEQYF	TRBJ2-7	TRBV28	-	TRBD1
TGTGCCTGGAGTCCACGGGACAGCAAGTACTTC	CAWSPRDSKYF	TRBJ2-5	TRBV30	-	TRBD1
TGTGCCAGCAGCCGCATAGAAGGGACAGGGGTAGGAGGGGAGCTGTTTTTT	CASSRIEGTGVGGELFF	TRBJ2-2	TRBV13	once	TRBD1